The rows below give T cell receptor beta chains drawn from one sample of a study of OX40 agonist ivuxolimab in advanced cancers. Method: immunoSEQ multiplex PCR; TCRdb's copy keeps in-frame clones and lacks some. Of 100,000 to 130,000 clones in the sample, roughly 90% were seen once. Sequenced here: CD4+ or CD8+ T cells sorted from blood, sampled in a trial of the OX40 agonist ivuxolimab. Every receptor here comes from an adult with an advanced solid tumor such as melanoma, head and neck, liver or kidney cancer. The CDR3 runs from the conserved cysteine through the conserved F or W. D genes are given only for firm matches. Clone size appears in some rows only: once, few, many, or a class for an expanded clone.

D gene: .; CDR3 length: 14; J gene: TRBJ2-3; clone size: .; V gene: TRBV19; CDR3 DNA: TGTGCCAGTACCGAGGATAGGGCGGTACATACGCAGTATTTT; CDR3 protein: CASTEDRAVHTQYF
D gene: .; CDR3 length: 12; J gene: TRBJ1-1; clone size: .; V gene: TRBV30; CDR3 DNA: TGTGCCTGGAGGGTGTCGGAGACTGAAGCTTTCTTT; CDR3 protein: CAWRVSETEAFF
D gene: .; CDR3 length: 15; J gene: TRBJ2-6; clone size: .; V gene: TRBV5-8; CDR3 DNA: TGTGCCAGCAGCTCTACCATTTCTGGGGCCAACGTCCTGACTTTC; CDR3 protein: CASSSTISGANVLTF
D gene: TRBD1; CDR3 length: 14; J gene: TRBJ2-7; clone size: .; V gene: TRBV29-1; CDR3 DNA: TGCAGCGCCTCGACAGGGGGCTCCTCCTACGAGCAGTACTTC; CDR3 protein: CSASTGGSSYEQYF
D gene: .; CDR3 length: 15; J gene: TRBJ2-5; clone size: .; V gene: TRBV5-1; CDR3 DNA: TGCGCGAGCAGTAGTCAGGGCGGTGGCCAAGAGACCCAGTACTTC; CDR3 protein: CASSSQGGGQETQYF
D gene: .; CDR3 length: 15; J gene: TRBJ2-7; clone size: .; V gene: TRBV5-1; CDR3 DNA: TGCGCCAGCAGCTTAATAGGCAGGGACTCCTACGAGCAGTACTTC; CDR3 protein: CASSLIGRDSYEQYF
D gene: .; CDR3 length: 14; J gene: TRBJ2-2; clone size: .; V gene: TRBV15; CDR3 DNA: TGTGCCACCAGCAGAGATCGAGGGGCCGGGGAGCTGTTTTTT; CDR3 protein: CATSRDRGAGELFF
D gene: TRBD1; CDR3 length: 15; J gene: TRBJ1-3; clone size: .; V gene: TRBV30; CDR3 DNA: TGTGCCTGGAGTGTTCTGAGGACAGGAGGAAACACCATATATTTT; CDR3 protein: CAWSVLRTGGNTIYF
D gene: .; CDR3 length: 14; J gene: TRBJ2-7; clone size: .; V gene: TRBV27; CDR3 DNA: TGTGCCAGCAGTTTAGGGGTTGGGCCCTACGAGCAGTACTTC; CDR3 protein: CASSLGVGPYEQYF
D gene: .; CDR3 length: 12; J gene: TRBJ2-7; clone size: .; V gene: TRBV6-1; CDR3 DNA: TGTGCCGCGGAGGGAAACTCCTACGAGCAGTACTTC; CDR3 protein: CAAEGNSYEQYF
D gene: .; CDR3 length: 13; J gene: TRBJ1-1; clone size: .; V gene: TRBV9; CDR3 DNA: TGTGCCAGCAGCTACTCAGGGGTCGGGGAAGCTTTCTTT; CDR3 protein: CASSYSGVGEAFF
D gene: .; CDR3 length: 13; J gene: TRBJ1-5; clone size: .; V gene: TRBV11-2; CDR3 DNA: TGTGCCAGCAGCTTTTATAGCAATCAGCCCCAGCATTTT; CDR3 protein: CASSFYSNQPQHF
D gene: TRBD1; CDR3 length: 15; J gene: TRBJ2-7; clone size: .; V gene: TRBV5-1; CDR3 DNA: TGCGCCAGCAGCTTGGAGGGACAGGGGGCGTCCGAGCAGTACTTC; CDR3 protein: CASSLEGQGASEQYF
D gene: .; CDR3 length: 13; J gene: TRBJ2-1; clone size: .; V gene: TRBV5-5; CDR3 DNA: TGTGCCAGCAGCTTGGCGGCCCTGAATGAGCAGTTCTTC; CDR3 protein: CASSLAALNEQFF
D gene: TRBD2; CDR3 length: 15; J gene: TRBJ2-5; clone size: .; V gene: TRBV5-1; CDR3 DNA: TGCGCCAGCAGCTATGGACTAGCGGGTCAAGAGACCCAGTACTTC; CDR3 protein: CASSYGLAGQETQYF
D gene: .; CDR3 length: 12; J gene: TRBJ1-2; clone size: .; V gene: TRBV30; CDR3 DNA: TGTGCCTCCGGACAGTCTAACTATGGCTACACCTTC; CDR3 protein: CASGQSNYGYTF
D gene: .; CDR3 length: 13; J gene: TRBJ2-3; clone size: few; V gene: TRBV30; CDR3 DNA: TGTGCCTGGAGTTTGAGCGGTACAGATACGCAGTATTTT; CDR3 protein: CAWSLSGTDTQYF
D gene: .; CDR3 length: 13; J gene: TRBJ2-3; clone size: .; V gene: TRBV27; CDR3 DNA: TGTGCCAGCAGCTCGAGAGGTTTGGATACGCAGTATTTT; CDR3 protein: CASSSRGLDTQYF
D gene: .; CDR3 length: 12; J gene: TRBJ1-5; clone size: .; V gene: TRBV27; CDR3 DNA: TGTGCCAGCAGTGCTTTCAATCAGCCCCAGCATTTT; CDR3 protein: CASSAFNQPQHF
D gene: .; CDR3 length: 14; J gene: TRBJ1-5; clone size: .; V gene: TRBV6-6; CDR3 DNA: TGTGCCAGCAGTTACTCCCTATGGAATCAGCCCCAGCATTTT; CDR3 protein: CASSYSLWNQPQHF
D gene: .; CDR3 length: 16; J gene: TRBJ2-4; clone size: .; V gene: TRBV18; CDR3 DNA: TGTGCCAGCTCACCTTGGGGGGCCCTAGCCAAAAACATTCAGTACTTC; CDR3 protein: CASSPWGALAKNIQYF
D gene: .; CDR3 length: 13; J gene: TRBJ1-5; clone size: .; V gene: TRBV6-1; CDR3 DNA: TGTGCCAGCAGCGGCACGGGGGGCCAGCCCCAGCATTTT; CDR3 protein: CASSGTGGQPQHF
D gene: .; CDR3 length: 18; J gene: TRBJ2-1; clone size: .; V gene: TRBV7-9; CDR3 DNA: TGTGCCAGCAGCCCGAGAGCCGGTGGCAGGGGTAGGTTTAATGAGCAGTTCTTC; CDR3 protein: CASSPRAGGRGRFNEQFF
D gene: .; CDR3 length: 14; J gene: TRBJ2-3; clone size: .; V gene: TRBV5-1; CDR3 DNA: TGCGCCAGCAGAGTCTCTGGGGCCACAGATACGCAGTATTTT; CDR3 protein: CASRVSGATDTQYF
D gene: TRBD1; CDR3 length: 14; J gene: TRBJ2-7; clone size: .; V gene: TRBV6-1; CDR3 DNA: TGTGCCAGCAGTGAAGGGACAGGGACGTACGAGCAGTACTTC; CDR3 protein: CASSEGTGTYEQYF
D gene: TRBD2; CDR3 length: 15; J gene: TRBJ2-1; clone size: .; V gene: TRBV5-1; CDR3 DNA: TGCGCCAGCAGCTTGGGTGGCGGGAGGGCCAATGAGCAGTTCTTC; CDR3 protein: CASSLGGGRANEQFF
D gene: TRBD2; CDR3 length: 16; J gene: TRBJ2-5; clone size: .; V gene: TRBV10-3; CDR3 DNA: TGTGCCATCAGTGAGGTGCAGCGGGGGATAGGGGAGACCCAGTACTTC; CDR3 protein: CAISEVQRGIGETQYF
D gene: .; CDR3 length: 15; J gene: TRBJ2-1; clone size: .; V gene: TRBV6-1; CDR3 DNA: TGTGCCAGCAGAACCATAACTGAATCCTACAATGAGCAGTTCTTC; CDR3 protein: CASRTITESYNEQFF
D gene: .; CDR3 length: 13; J gene: TRBJ1-4; clone size: .; V gene: TRBV2; CDR3 DNA: TGTGCCAGCAGCACCCATATAGGGGAAAAACTGTTTTTT; CDR3 protein: CASSTHIGEKLFF
D gene: TRBD1; CDR3 length: 14; J gene: TRBJ1-5; clone size: .; V gene: TRBV6-6; CDR3 DNA: TGTGCCAGCAGTTTACAGGGGGTAAGTCAGCCCCAGCATTTT; CDR3 protein: CASSLQGVSQPQHF
D gene: .; CDR3 length: 13; J gene: TRBJ1-2; clone size: few; V gene: TRBV2; CDR3 DNA: TGTGCCAGCAGAGAGGACATCGACTATGGCTACACCTTC; CDR3 protein: CASREDIDYGYTF
D gene: .; CDR3 length: 14; J gene: TRBJ2-7; clone size: .; V gene: TRBV2; CDR3 DNA: TGTGCCAGCAGTGAAGCGCTAACCGCCTACGAGCAGTACTTC; CDR3 protein: CASSEALTAYEQYF